Included here is one T cell receptor beta chain sequence, with context. The target antigen is unknown. The CDR3 length is 11 residues. With 3 bases removed from V and 6 bases from J, the gap between germline ends came to 9 bases. Per the germline V gene, CDR1 is GTSNPN and CDR2 is SVGIG (reference sequence). Repertoires were generated with immunoSEQ multiplex PCR, while TCRdb's copy carries only in-frame clones and drops some. The data show more than 300,000 clones, with 85% seen just once and 2% to 2.5% held by the top ten. This record comes from a study of Ad26.COV2.S vaccination and SARS-CoV-2 variants. Looking at the study overall: Dosing was one shot or two shots 56 days apart.

Sample treatment: about 20 received Ad26.COV2.S at low or high dose, single or two shots; roughly five received placebo; per-sample allocation not given. Collection of samples fell on day 63 after the first vaccine or placebo injection. Expressing Wuhan-strain SARS-CoV-2 spike, an Ad26 vector served as the vaccine. Study findings and constraints: Vaccinees displayed broader spike-specific TCR repertoires than placebo recipients. Spike-specific responses of CD8+ and CD4+ T cells were reported to display substantial breadth after vaccination.

The source is a person between 18 and 65 years old who received the Ad26.COV2.S COVID-19 vaccine or a placebo. The sequences come from peripheral blood, collected in a trial of Ad26.COV2.S vaccine versus placebo. V is TRBV30 and J is TRBJ2-7; D is undetermined. In nucleotides, the CDR3 is TGTGCCTGGAGGAGGCAGGCCGAGCAGTACTTC. Translation gives CAWRRQAEQYF.